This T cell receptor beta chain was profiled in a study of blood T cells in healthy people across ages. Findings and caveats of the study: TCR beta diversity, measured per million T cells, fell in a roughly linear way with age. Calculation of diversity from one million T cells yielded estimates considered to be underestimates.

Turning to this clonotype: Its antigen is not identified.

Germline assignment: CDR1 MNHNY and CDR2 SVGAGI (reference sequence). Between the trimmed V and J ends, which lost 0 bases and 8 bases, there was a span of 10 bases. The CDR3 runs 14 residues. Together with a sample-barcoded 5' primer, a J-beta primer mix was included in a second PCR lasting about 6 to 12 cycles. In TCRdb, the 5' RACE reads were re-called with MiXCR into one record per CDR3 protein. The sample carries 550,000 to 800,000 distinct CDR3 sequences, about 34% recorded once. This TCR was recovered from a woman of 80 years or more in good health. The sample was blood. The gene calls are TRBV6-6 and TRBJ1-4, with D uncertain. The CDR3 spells CASSYSTTREKLFF. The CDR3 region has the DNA TGTGCCAGCAGTTACTCGACCACCCGGGAAAAACTGTTTTTT.